These T cell receptor beta chains were read from a single sample in a study of T-cell memory formation after mild COVID-19. One entry per CDR3 protein results from TCRdb running MiXCR on the 5' RACE reads. The sample holds tens of thousands of distinct CDR3 sequences, less than 7.5% seen once. What was sequenced was PBMCs or a T cell subset sorted from them (not recorded which). The receptors derive from a man aged 18 to 30 who had mild COVID-19 (a few samples of this study predate the infection). Cell type and time point are not known. Each CDR3 is given with its conserved first and last residue. D genes are given only for firm matches. Size is omitted from some rows. Given values are once, few, many or a class for expanded clones.

D	V	J	size	CDR3	DNA
-	TRBV10-3	TRBJ2-3	many	CAIRPGLITDTQYF	TGTGCCATCAGGCCGGGTCTTATCACAGATACGCAGTATTTT
-	TRBV10-3	TRBJ1-1	-	CAISELKGTEAFF	TGTGCCATCAGTGAGCTTAAGGGCACTGAAGCTTTCTTT
-	TRBV6-2/TRBV6-3	TRBJ2-7	many	CASRPLRGPSLREQYF	TGTGCCAGCAGACCTCTGAGGGGACCGTCCCTACGAGAGCAGTACTTC
-	TRBV7-2	TRBJ1-6	many	CASSLFDAGNSPLHF	TGTGCCAGCAGCTTGTTCGACGCAGGGAATTCACCCCTCCACTTT
-	TRBV12-3/TRBV12-4	TRBJ1-1	-	CASSLNRGAFF	TGTGCCAGCAGTTTAAATCGGGGAGCTTTCTTT
-	TRBV20-1	TRBJ2-3	few	CSASLPLVGPDTQYF	TGCAGTGCTAGCCTTCCCTTAGTGGGTCCAGATACGCAGTATTTT
TRBD1	TRBV29-1	TRBJ2-7	few	CSVARDRDGEQYF	TGCAGCGTAGCCCGGGACAGGGATGGCGAGCAGTACTTC
-	TRBV6-2/TRBV6-3	TRBJ2-7	-	CASSRLFYEQYF	TGTGCCAGCAGTCGACTTTTCTACGAGCAGTACTTC
-	TRBV6-5	TRBJ2-5	many	CASSRTVQETQYF	TGTGCCAGCAGTCGGACAGTCCAAGAGACCCAGTACTTC
TRBD2	TRBV12-5	TRBJ2-3	few	CASGLTSGGLLISTDTQYF	TGTGCTAGTGGTCTCACTAGCGGGGGCCTTCTCATTAGCACAGATACGCAGTATTTT
-	TRBV12-3/TRBV12-4	TRBJ2-3	-	CASSLDRAKRDFTDTQYF	TGTGCCAGCAGTTTAGACAGGGCGAAACGGGACTTCACTGATACGCAGTATTTT
-	TRBV7-9	TRBJ1-1	many	CASSLGTAWNTEAFF	TGTGCCAGCAGCTTAGGGACGGCTTGGAACACTGAAGCTTTCTTT
TRBD1	TRBV11-2	TRBJ1-1	-	CASSLSPGGREAFF	TGTGCCAGCAGCTTATCGCCAGGGGGTAGGGAAGCTTTCTTT
-	TRBV12-3/TRBV12-4	TRBJ2-1	-	CASSLLSPRGEQFF	TGTGCCAGCAGTCTGCTATCACCTAGAGGAGAGCAGTTCTTC
-	TRBV4-3	TRBJ2-1	few	CASSQEDRGGIEQFF	TGCGCCAGCAGCCAAGAGGACCGGGGCGGGATTGAGCAGTTCTTC
-	TRBV20-1	TRBJ2-5	few	CSAIFETQYF	TGCAGTGCTATTTTTGAGACCCAGTACTTC
-	TRBV7-2	TRBJ2-3	many	CASSFTDTDTQYF	TGTGCCAGCAGCTTTACAGACACAGATACGCAGTATTTT
TRBD1	TRBV6-5	TRBJ1-6	-	CASRPTGRNSPLHF	TGTGCCAGCAGACCGACAGGGAGGAATTCACCCCTCCACTTT
TRBD2	TRBV7-2	TRBJ2-7	many	CASSPRTSGGSYEQYF	TGTGCCAGCAGCCCGCGGACTAGCGGGGGCTCCTACGAGCAGTACTTC
TRBD2	TRBV29-1	TRBJ2-3	many	CSVEAGGKDTQYF	TGCAGCGTGGAAGCGGGGGGGAAAGATACGCAGTATTTT
TRBD1	TRBV12-3/TRBV12-4	TRBJ2-3	few	CASSFPTGASDTQYF	TGTGCCAGCAGTTTCCCGACAGGGGCGAGTGATACGCAGTATTTT
-	TRBV7-7	TRBJ2-1	many	CASSSQISNEQFF	TGTGCCAGCAGCTCCCAAATTAGTAATGAGCAGTTCTTC
-	TRBV4-3	TRBJ1-2	-	CASSPLVGAGTTF	-
TRBD2	TRBV10-3	TRBJ2-3	many	CAISGTSGGTDTQYF	TGTGCCATCAGTGGGACTAGCGGGGGGACAGATACGCAGTATTTT
-	TRBV20-1	TRBJ1-2	-	CSASPPGNPTYGYTF	TGCAGTGCCAGCCCTCCGGGGAACCCCACCTATGGCTACACCTTC
-	TRBV12-3/TRBV12-4	TRBJ2-5	-	CASSLQGGERETQYF	TGTGCCAGCAGTTTACAGGGGGGGGAAAGAGAGACCCAGTACTTC
TRBD2	TRBV5-1	TRBJ2-2	-	CASSRGPSGGTGELFF	TGCGCCAGCAGCCGAGGTCCTAGCGGGGGCACCGGGGAGCTGTTTTTT
TRBD2	TRBV5-1	TRBJ2-3	many	CASSLGTSADTQYF	TGCGCCAGCAGCTTGGGGACTAGTGCAGATACGCAGTATTTT
-	TRBV2	TRBJ2-7	few	CASSERSDEQYF	TGTGCCAGCAGTGAAAGATCGGACGAGCAGTACTTC
TRBD2	TRBV29-1	TRBJ2-1	many	CSAGTSGGHSYNEQFF	TGCAGCGCTGGGACTAGCGGGGGCCATTCCTACAATGAGCAGTTCTTC
TRBD2	TRBV20-1	TRBJ2-1	few	CSARDSAGAYNEQFF	TGCAGTGCTAGAGATTCGGCGGGAGCCTACAATGAGCAGTTCTTC
-	TRBV9	TRBJ2-3	many	CASTPGLGGTDTQYF	TGTGCCAGCACCCCTGGGCTAGGGGGCACAGATACGCAGTATTTT
-	TRBV28	TRBJ2-2	-	CASSLPGLTGELFF	TGTGCCAGCAGTTTACCAGGCCTCACCGGGGAGCTGTTTTTT
-	TRBV7-9	TRBJ2-2	many	CASSLVIANTGELFF	TGTGCCAGCAGCTTAGTAATAGCGAACACCGGGGAGCTGTTTTTT
-	TRBV4-3	TRBJ2-2	-	CASSQEADTGELFF	TGCGCCAGCAGCCAAGAGGCGGACACCGGGGAGCTGTTTTTT
-	TRBV20-1	TRBJ2-3	many	CSARDPLNSYTQYF	TGCAGTGCTAGAGACCCTCTCAACAGCTATACGCAGTATTTT
-	TRBV25-1	TRBJ1-1	few	CASSADGPSEAFF	TGTGCCAGCAGTGCCGACGGACCCTCTGAAGCTTTCTTT
-	TRBV5-1	TRBJ1-1	few	CASSEQTGNTEAFF	TGCGCCAGCAGCGAGCAAACAGGGAACACTGAAGCTTTCTTT
-	TRBV7-2	TRBJ2-7	many	CASSLGGASYEQYF	TGTGCCAGCAGCTTAGGGGGGGCCTCCTACGAGCAGTACTTC
-	TRBV7-2	TRBJ2-3	medium-sized	CASSLLRDTQYF	TGTGCCAGCAGCTTACTAAGAGATACGCAGTATTTT
TRBD2	TRBV20-1	TRBJ2-5	many	CSARTSGETQYF	TGCAGTGCTAGGACTAGCGGAGAGACCCAGTACTTC
TRBD1	TRBV12-3/TRBV12-4	TRBJ2-1	medium-sized	CASSLAWTGYNEQFF	TGTGCCAGCAGTTTAGCGTGGACAGGGTACAATGAGCAGTTCTTC
-	TRBV20-1	TRBJ2-3	few	CSARPGGTDTQYF	TGCAGTGCTAGGCCCGGAGGCACAGATACGCAGTATTTT
-	TRBV28	TRBJ2-1	few	CASSVVWGNEQFF	TGTGCCAGCAGCGTAGTTTGGGGGAATGAGCAGTTCTTC
-	TRBV12-3/TRBV12-4	TRBJ2-5	few	CASSLNVQETQYF	TGTGCCAGCAGTTTGAACGTCCAAGAGACCCAGTACTTC
-	TRBV7-2	TRBJ1-1	-	CASSLGRTNTEAFF	TGTGCCAGCAGCTTAGGACGGACGAACACTGAAGCTTTCTTT
-	TRBV5-6	TRBJ2-1	many	CASSKRGYSYNEQFF	TGTGCCAGCAGCAAGAGAGGCTACTCCTACAATGAGCAGTTCTTC
TRBD1	TRBV4-3	TRBJ1-4	-	CASSQGQGGTQNEKLFF	TGCGCCAGCAGCCAGGGACAGGGAGGAACCCAAAATGAAAAACTGTTTTTT
TRBD1	TRBV6-4	TRBJ2-4	many	CASSDSLDRVNLVKNIQYF	TGTGCCAGCAGTGACAGTCTGGACAGGGTTAATTTAGTCAAAAACATTCAGTACTTC
TRBD1	TRBV12-3/TRBV12-4	TRBJ1-3	-	CASSSGTGPSSGNTIYF	TGTGCCAGCAGCTCCGGGACAGGGCCAAGCTCTGGAAACACCATATATTTT
-	TRBV4-3	TRBJ1-1	-	CASSQDQWGTTEAFF	TGCGCCAGCAGCCAAGATCAGTGGGGCACTACTGAAGCTTTCTTT
TRBD2	TRBV7-2	TRBJ2-3	-	CASSLFLAGGTGVDTQYF	TGTGCCAGCAGCTTATTTCTTGCGGGGGGCACCGGCGTCGATACGCAGTATTTT
-	TRBV6-5	TRBJ1-6	many	CASSTGGSPLHF	TGTGCCAGCAGTACGGGGGGCTCACCCCTCCACTTT